This TCR beta chain was observed in a study of blood T cell repertoires in COVID-19. Study-level information: The origin of the acute and convalescent COVID-19 samples was the United States, Italy and Spain. Sources were T cells, B-cell-depleted T cells, or PBMCs; the material itself was cDNA or gDNA.

Per the authors' pipeline: Using reference gene primer amplification, nucleated cell counts were estimated. Assay: immunoSEQ multiplex PCR; the TCRdb copy retains only in-frame clones and omits some. The D gene and trimming were derived from the DNA, and the V and J assignments and clone size from that table. Of about 89,000 clones in the sample, around 85% were seen once. This CDR3 is built from 14 residues. V lost 4 bases, J lost 3 bases, and 3 bases stayed unmatched. Germline V lookup: CDR1 MNHEY, CDR2 SVGAGI. At least ten counts were recorded for this clone. The chain employs TRBV6-5 and TRBJ2-7; 10 bases line up with TRBD2. The source material was peripheral blood. The source of this sequence is an elderly woman with acute or convalescent COVID-19. CDR3 nucleotide sequence: TGTGCCAGCAGTTCGAGCGGGGGGGACTACGAGCAGTACTTC. This sequence encodes CASSSSGGDYEQYF.